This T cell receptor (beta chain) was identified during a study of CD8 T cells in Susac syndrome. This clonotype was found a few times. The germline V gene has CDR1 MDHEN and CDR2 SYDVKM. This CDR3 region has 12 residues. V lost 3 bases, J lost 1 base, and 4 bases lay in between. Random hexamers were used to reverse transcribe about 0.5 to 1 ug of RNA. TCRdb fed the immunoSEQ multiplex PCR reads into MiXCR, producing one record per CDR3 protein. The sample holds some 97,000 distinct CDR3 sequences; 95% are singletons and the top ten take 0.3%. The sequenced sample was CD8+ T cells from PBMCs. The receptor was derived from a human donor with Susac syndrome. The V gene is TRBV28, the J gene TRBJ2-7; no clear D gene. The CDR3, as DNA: TGTGCCAGCAGTTTGGCTTCCTACGAGCAGTACTTC. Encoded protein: CASSLASYEQYF.